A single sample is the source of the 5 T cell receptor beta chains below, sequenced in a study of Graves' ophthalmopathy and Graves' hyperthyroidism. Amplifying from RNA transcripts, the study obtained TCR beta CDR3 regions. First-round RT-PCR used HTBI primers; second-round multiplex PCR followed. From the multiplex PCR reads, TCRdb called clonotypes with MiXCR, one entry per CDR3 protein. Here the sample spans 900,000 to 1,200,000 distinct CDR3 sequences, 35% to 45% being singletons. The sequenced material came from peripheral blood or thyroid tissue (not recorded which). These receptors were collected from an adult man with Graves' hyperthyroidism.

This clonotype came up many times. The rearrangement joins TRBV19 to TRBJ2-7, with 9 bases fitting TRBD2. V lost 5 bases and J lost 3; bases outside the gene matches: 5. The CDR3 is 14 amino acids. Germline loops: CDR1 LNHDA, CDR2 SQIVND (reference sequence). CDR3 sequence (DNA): TGTGCCAGTAGTTCGGCTAGCGGGGACTACGAGCAGTACTTC. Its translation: CASSSASGDYEQYF. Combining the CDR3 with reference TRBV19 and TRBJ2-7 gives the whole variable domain DGGITQSPKYLFRKEGQNVTLSCEQNLNHDAMYWYRQDPGQGLRLIYYSQIVNDFQKGDIAEGYSVSREKKESFPLTVTSAQKNPTAFYLCASSSASGDYEQYFGPGTRLTVT.

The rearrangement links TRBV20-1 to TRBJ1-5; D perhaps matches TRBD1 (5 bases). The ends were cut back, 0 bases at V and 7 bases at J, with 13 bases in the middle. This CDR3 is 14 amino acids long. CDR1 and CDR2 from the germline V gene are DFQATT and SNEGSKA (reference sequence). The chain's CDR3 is CSARDREVIQPQHF. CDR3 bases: TGCAGTGCTAGAGACAGGGAGGTCATCCAGCCCCAGCATTTT.

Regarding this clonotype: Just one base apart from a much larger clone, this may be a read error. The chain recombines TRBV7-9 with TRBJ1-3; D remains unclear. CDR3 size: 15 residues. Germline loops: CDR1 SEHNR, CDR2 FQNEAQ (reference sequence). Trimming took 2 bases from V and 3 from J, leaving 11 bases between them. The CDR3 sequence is CASSLQTSFGNTIYF. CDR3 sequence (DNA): TGTGCCAGCAGCTTACAGACGAGCTTTGGAAACACCATATATTTT.

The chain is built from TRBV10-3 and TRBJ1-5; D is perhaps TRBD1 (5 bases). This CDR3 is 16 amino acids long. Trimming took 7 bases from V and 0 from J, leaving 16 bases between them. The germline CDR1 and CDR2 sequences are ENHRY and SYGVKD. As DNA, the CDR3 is TGTGCCATCAAGGCAGGACACGGATATAGCAATCAGCCCCAGCATTTT. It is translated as CAIKAGHGYSNQPQHF.

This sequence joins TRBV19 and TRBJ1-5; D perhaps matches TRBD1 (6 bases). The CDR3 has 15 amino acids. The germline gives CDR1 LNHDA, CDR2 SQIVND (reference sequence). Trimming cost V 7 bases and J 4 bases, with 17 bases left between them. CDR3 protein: CASKQGRQRNQPQHF. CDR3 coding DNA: TGTGCCAGTAAACAGGGCAGGCAAAGGAATCAGCCCCAGCATTTT.